This TCR beta chain is drawn from a study of OX40 agonist ivuxolimab in advanced cancers. The V and J ends lost 5 bases and 7 bases respectively, with 11 bases between them. The CDR3 is 12 amino acids. CDR1 is SGHTA, CDR2 FQGNSA, per germline. Assay: immunoSEQ multiplex PCR; the TCRdb copy retains only in-frame clones and omits some. The sample consists of about 100,000 clones, 85% to 95% of them appearing once. Sequencing used CD4+ or CD8+ T cells sorted from blood, obtained in a trial of the OX40 agonist ivuxolimab. The V call is TRBV7-2, the J call TRBJ1-1, with a weak D call TRBD1 (5 bases). The source of this sequence is an adult with an advanced solid tumor such as melanoma, head and neck, liver or kidney cancer. CDR3 residues: CASSLRQGEAFF. CDR3 sequence (DNA): TGTGCCAGCAGCCTAAGGCAGGGTGAAGCTTTCTTT. The variable domain in full, with the rest retrieved from reference TRBV7-2 and TRBJ1-1, is GAGVSQSPSNKVTEKGKDVELRCDPISGHTALYWYRQSLGQGLEFLIYFQGNSAPDKSGLPSDRFSAERTGGSVSTLTIQRTQQEDSAVYLCASSLRQGEAFFGQGTRLTVV.